The next 9 T cell receptor beta chains were all read from a single sample in a study of OX40 agonist ivuxolimab in advanced cancers. The repertoire was sequenced with immunoSEQ multiplex PCR; TCRdb's copy has only in-frame clones and lacks some. The sample includes some 50,000 clones, around 78% of them seen just once. The sequencing used CD4+ or CD8+ T cells sorted from blood, collected in a trial of the OX40 agonist ivuxolimab. These receptors were taken from an adult with an advanced solid tumor such as melanoma, head and neck, liver or kidney cancer.

This rearrangement joins TRBV30 to TRBJ1-2, with D perhaps TRBD1 (5 bases). The CDR3 extends over 14 amino acids. Trimming cost V 0 bases and J 4 bases, with 12 bases left between them. The germline V gene has CDR1 GTSNPN and CDR2 SVGIG (reference sequence). In DNA form, the CDR3 reads TGTGCCTGGAGTGTACTCGTAGGGGCCTATGGCTACACCTTC. This codes for CAWSVLVGAYGYTF.

This clone was seen more than once but under ten times. The chain couples TRBV7-2 to TRBJ1-5; no firm D call. This CDR3 comprises 15 residues. Trimming removed 5 bases from V and 4 bases from J, with 15 bases in between. Germline values: CDR1 SGHTA, CDR2 FQGNSA. The CDR3 reads CASSPTPGGNQPQHF. The CDR3 DNA reads TGTGCCAGCAGCCCAACTCCGGGAGGGAATCAGCCCCAGCATTTT.

V and J are TRBV10-1 and TRBJ1-1; 10 bases are a match to TRBD1. The CDR3 extends over 15 amino acids. Germline V gene sequence: CDR1 WNHNN, CDR2 SYGVQD (reference sequence). With V trimmed by 7 bases and J by 3 bases, 8 bases remained unmatched. CDR3 amino acids: CASTSLGQGDTEAFF. Written as DNA, the CDR3 is TGCGCCAGCACCTCCCTTGGACAGGGGGACACTGAAGCTTTCTTT.

The J gene is TRBJ1-4, the V gene TRBV6-5, with TRBD1 as a possible D gene (6 bases). Germline loops: CDR1 MNHEY, CDR2 SVGAGI. Trimming took 6 bases from V and 7 from J, leaving 15 bases between them. This CDR3 is 14 amino acids long. CDR3 bases: TGTGCCAGCAGGGATCCCACAGGGCCTGAAAAACTGTTTTTT. It encodes CASRDPTGPEKLFF.

The chain carries TRBV7-9 and TRBJ2-4, with 9 positions matching TRBD1. The germline V gene has CDR1 SEHNR and CDR2 FQNEAQ (reference sequence). The trim removed 1 base at V and 7 bases at J, leaving 8 bases unmatched. The CDR3 runs 16 residues. The CDR3: CASSLETGTGWNIQYF. CDR3 DNA: TGTGCCAGCAGCTTAGAGACAGGGACAGGGTGGAACATTCAGTACTTC. Full variable domain (missing parts from reference TRBV7-9 and TRBJ2-4): DTGVSQNPRHKITKRGQNVTFRCDPISEHNRLYWYRQTLGQGPEFLTYFQNEAQLEKSRLLSDRFSAERPKGSFSTLEIQRTEQGDSAMYLCASSLETGTGWNIQYFGAGTRLSVL.

At least ten counts were recorded for this clone. This chain uses TRBV5-4 with TRBJ1-1, with a weak D call TRBD1 (6 bases). CDR1 is SGHNT, CDR2 YYREEE, per germline (reference sequence). V was trimmed by 0 bases and J by 8 bases, leaving 14 bases between them. The length of the CDR3 is 14 residues. This chain's CDR3 is CASSLGGAAQEAFF. CDR3 DNA sequence: TGTGCCAGCAGCTTGGGGGGGGCGGCCCAGGAAGCTTTCTTT.

The chain is built from TRBV5-1 and TRBJ2-3; 11 nucleotides align to TRBD2. Germline assignment: CDR1 SGHRS and CDR2 YFSETQ. This CDR3 spans 18 amino acids. J was trimmed by 2 bases and V by 2 bases; bases with no gene match: 10. CDR3 DNA sequence: TGCGCCAGCAGCTTTCTAGCGGGGGGCCCTGACTACACAGATACGCAGTATTTT. As protein: CASSFLAGGPDYTDTQYF.

This clone was detected a few times. The V and J genes are TRBV5-1 and TRBJ1-6; TRBD1 might be the D (5 bases). The CDR3 has 14 amino acids. The germline gives CDR1 SGHRS, CDR2 YFSETQ. Between the trimmed V and J ends, which lost 4 bases and 10 bases, there was a span of 15 bases. The chain's CDR3 is CASSLRDGWSPLHF. As DNA, the CDR3 is TGCGCCAGCAGCCTCCGGGACGGGTGGTCACCCCTCCACTTT.

The chain joins TRBV5-1 to TRBJ1-6, with TRBD1 as a possible D gene (5 bases). Germline CDR1 SGHRS, CDR2 YFSETQ. The CDR3 is made up of 15 amino acids. Trimming stripped 6 bases from V and 10 bases from J, with 20 bases between. The CDR3, as DNA: TGCGCCAGCACAACCTCACCCAGGGTCAACTCACCCCTCCACTTT. Translating gives CASTTSPRVNSPLHF.